One and the same sample provided the 29 T cell receptor beta chains below, sequenced in a study of response to subunit inactivated influenza vaccine. TCRdb processed the RT-PCR reads anew with MiXCR; each CDR3 protein has one entry. The sample carries hundreds of thousands of distinct CDR3 sequences, around 10% recorded once. The sample was also linked to a second study, of T cells expressing NK-cell markers. That work adds: Production of TCR beta cDNA relied on 5'RACE template switching with UMIs.

The sample in question was PBMCs from blood, obtained on the day of vaccination. Every receptor here comes from a man aged 50 to 60 who received an inactivated influenza vaccine.

This clonotype appeared a few times. This chain links TRBV5-1 with TRBJ2-7; 12 positions agree with TRBD1. The V segment lost 1 base and the J segment 5 bases; nucleotides outside the gene matches: 4. CDR3 length: 15 amino acids. Germline assignment: CDR1 SGHRS and CDR2 YFSETQ. Here the CDR3 DNA reads TGCGCCAGCAGCTTGAGTGGGACAGGGGGCGACGAGCAGTACTTC. Translation: CASSLSGTGGDEQYF.

This clonotype was observed a few times. This chain joins TRBV12-3 or TRBV12-4 and TRBJ1-2; D unresolved. The V gene lost 10 bases and the J gene lost 1 base, with 16 bases spanning the gap. The CDR3 loop spans 14 amino acids. The CDR3 DNA sequence: TGTGCCACAGTCCGAGGAGTTCTTAACTATGGCTACACCTTC. Translation: CATVRGVLNYGYTF.

The chain carries TRBV7-8 and TRBJ2-1; 8 nucleotides align to TRBD2. V was clipped by 5 bases and J by 4 bases; unmatched bases: 10. The CDR3 totals 16 residues. Germline V gene sequence: CDR1 SGHVS, CDR2 FQNEAQ. The CDR3 region is CASSSGTSGWYNEQFF. For the CDR3, the DNA is TGTGCCAGCAGCAGTGGTACTAGCGGATGGTACAATGAGCAGTTCTTC.

V and J are TRBV28 and TRBJ1-2; D is uncertain. V lost 4 bases and J lost 4, with 7 bases in between. There are 12 residues in the CDR3. CDR1 and CDR2 from the germline V gene are MDHEN and SYDVKM. In DNA, the CDR3 is TGTGCCAGCAGTTGGAACACCTATGGCTACACCTTC. Protein: CASSWNTYGYTF.

The chain combines TRBV4-3 with TRBJ2-1; a weak D match, TRBD1 (7 bases). V lost 2 bases, J lost 8 bases, and 10 bases lay in between. This CDR3 is built from 13 residues. From germline, CDR1 is LGHNA and CDR2 YSLEER. The CDR3 DNA sequence: TGCGCCAGCAGCCAACAGGGGGGTGATGAGCAGTTCTTC. This translates into CASSQQGGDEQFF.

This chain uses TRBV12-3 or TRBV12-4 with TRBJ1-1; a possible D gene is TRBD1 (5 bases). V dropped 3 bases and J dropped 5 bases, with 13 bases sitting between them. The CDR3 sequence is 14 residues long. CDR3 amino acids: CASSFNSQGTEAFF. CDR3 coding DNA: TGTGCCAGCAGTTTCAATTCCCAGGGAACTGAAGCTTTCTTT.

The rearrangement links TRBV7-3 to TRBJ2-3; 12 positions agree with TRBD2. This CDR3 region has 15 residues. Germline V gives CDR1 SGHTA, CDR2 FQGTGA. The junction had 1 base not matched to a gene; V was cut back by 0 bases and J by 6 bases. CDR3 residues: CASSLTGTSGDTQYF. Written as DNA, the CDR3 is TGTGCCAGCAGCTTAACTGGGACTAGCGGGGATACGCAGTATTTT.

This clonotype appeared a few times. The rearrangement uses TRBV12-3 or TRBV12-4 and TRBJ1-2; 8 bases line up with TRBD1. The CDR3 sequence is 13 residues long. V shed 7 bases, J shed 4 bases, and the junction held 5 bases outside the gene matches. The CDR3 DNA reads TGTGCCAGCACCTCCGGGACAGGCTATGGCTACACCTTC. Translated, it gives CASTSGTGYGYTF.

This clonotype turned up a few times. J is TRBJ2-5 and V is TRBV29-1, with 7 bases that match TRBD1. The J segment lost 1 base and the V segment lost 3 bases, leaving 2 bases of the junction unmatched. Per the germline V gene, CDR1 is SQVTM and CDR2 is ANQGSEA. This CDR3 is built from 13 residues. The CDR3 protein is CSVERDSQETQYF. DNA of the CDR3: TGCAGCGTTGAGAGGGACAGCCAAGAGACCCAGTACTTC.

This clonotype showed up just a few times. The genes are TRBV5-1 and TRBJ1-6; D is unresolved. V was trimmed by 5 bases and J by 7 bases, leaving 10 bases between them. The CDR3 length is 13 residues. The germline V gene has CDR1 SGHRS and CDR2 YFSETQ. CDR3 bases: TGCGCCAGCAGTTCGGTCGTAAATTCACCCCTCCACTTT. It specifies CASSSVVNSPLHF.

This clonotype was counted only a few times. The chain joins TRBV19 to TRBJ2-3, with D possibly TRBD1 on 6 matching bases. CDR1 and CDR2 from the germline V gene are LNHDA and SQIVND (reference sequence). Deletions cut 5 bases from V and 1 base from J, with 13 bases between. The CDR3 consists of 15 residues. CDR3 residues: CASSATGFGTDTQYF. As DNA, the CDR3 is TGTGCCAGTAGTGCCACAGGGTTTGGCACAGATACGCAGTATTTT.

This clonotype was detected ten times or more. J is TRBJ2-3 and V is TRBV12-3 or TRBV12-4, with unresolved D. The V and J ends lost 3 bases and 7 bases respectively, with 11 bases between them. This CDR3 comprises 13 residues. CDR3 DNA sequence: TGTGCCAGCAGTTTTAATACTGGGTATACGCAGTATTTT. This codes for CASSFNTGYTQYF.

The sample holds many counts of this clonotype. The genes are TRBV12-3 or TRBV12-4 and TRBJ2-5, with 9 bases fitting TRBD2. The CDR3 is made up of 14 amino acids. With 5 bases clipped from V and 5 bases from J, the junction kept 6 bases outside the gene matches. CDR3 sequence: CASSLSGSGETQYF. In DNA form, the CDR3 reads TGTGCCAGCAGTCTTAGCGGGAGCGGGGAGACCCAGTACTTC.

In this sample, this clonotype turned up a few times. The chain carries TRBV20-1 and TRBJ1-2; 8 bases map to TRBD1. J lost 3 bases, V lost 3 bases, and 3 bases had no gene match. The CDR3 runs to 13 residues. CDR1 and CDR2 from the germline V gene are DFQATT and SNEGSKA (reference sequence). The CDR3: CSASRGQDYGYTF. DNA of the CDR3: TGCAGTGCTAGCAGGGGGCAGGACTATGGCTACACCTTC.

The rearrangement joins TRBV20-1 to TRBJ1-2, with D possibly matching TRBD1 (5 bases). V was shortened by 1 base and J by 3 bases, with 9 bases between the two germline ends. Germline V gives CDR1 DFQATT, CDR2 SNEGSKA (reference sequence). This CDR3 is built from 13 residues. CDR3 residues: CSARAGGDYGYTF. CDR3 nucleotides: TGCAGTGCTAGAGCCGGGGGGGACTATGGCTACACCTTC.

The chain joins TRBV5-1 to TRBJ2-7; 8 nucleotides match TRBD1. V shed 6 bases and J 5 bases; nucleotides not matched to a gene: 10. CDR1 is SGHRS and CDR2 is YFSETQ in the germline V gene. CDR3 length: 14 residues. The chain's CDR3 is CASKDPGGLDEQYF. CDR3 DNA sequence: TGCGCCAGCAAGGATCCAGGGGGCCTCGACGAGCAGTACTTC.

About this clonotype itself: A much larger clone sits a single nucleotide away, making a read error possible. The chain recombines TRBV29-1 with TRBJ2-3; no clear D gene. V lost 5 bases, J lost 2 bases, and 2 bases lay in between. This CDR3 spans 10 amino acids. CDR1 SQVTM and CDR2 ANQGSEA come from the germline V gene. CDR3 region: CSVFTDTQYF. The CDR3 DNA reads TGCAGCGTTTTCACAGATACGCAGTATTTT.

This clonotype was seen repeatedly, ten times or more. This chain links TRBV7-2 with TRBJ1-1, with 11 bases aligning to TRBD1. V trimming: 2 bases; J trimming: 5 bases; junction bases outside the gene matches: 4. Germline V gene lookup returns CDR1 SGHTA and CDR2 FQGNSA. The CDR3 contains 15 residues. The CDR3 sequence: CASSLRGQGGTEAFF. CDR3 DNA sequence: TGTGCCAGCAGCTTACGGGGACAGGGGGGGACTGAAGCTTTCTTT.

This clonotype was counted many times. The rearrangement links TRBV7-2 to TRBJ2-1; no reliable D call. The V gene's germline CDR1 is SGHTA and CDR2 FQGNSA. This CDR3 has 13 residues. Trimming shortened V by 3 bases and J by 7 bases, and 10 bases separated the two germline ends. The CDR3 bases are TGTGCCAGCAGCTTCATTACTGGGAATGAGCAGTTCTTC. Residues: CASSFITGNEQFF.

This clonotype has just a few counts. The rearrangement links TRBV6-5 to TRBJ2-7; D is undetermined. The CDR3 sequence is 13 residues long. V was cut by 3 bases and J by 4 bases, with 10 bases left in between. The germline gives CDR1 MNHEY, CDR2 SVGAGI. Written as DNA, the CDR3 is TGTGCCAGCAGTTATAACCTCGGGTACGAGCAGTACTTC. Protein product: CASSYNLGYEQYF.

The rearrangement links TRBV14 to TRBJ1-6; the D is unclear. The CDR3 covers 10 residues. Per germline, CDR1 SGHDN and CDR2 FVKESK. The V and J ends lost 10 bases and 15 bases respectively, with 13 bases between them. CDR3 amino acids: CAKRAGRLHF. The CDR3 DNA follows: TGTGCCAAAAGGGCGGGTCGCCTCCACTTT.

In this sample, this clonotype turned up many times. The rearrangement links TRBV12-3 or TRBV12-4 to TRBJ2-5; D might be TRBD2 (5 bases). With 6 bases removed from V and 1 base from J, the gap between germline ends came to 9 bases. CDR3 length: 13 residues. The CDR3 loop reads CASSRGPQETQYF. CDR3 sequence (DNA): TGTGCCAGCAGCAGAGGGCCCCAAGAGACCCAGTACTTC.

The chain is built from TRBV20-1 and TRBJ2-1, with a tentative D call TRBD2 (6 bases). This CDR3 is 14 amino acids long. Trimming took off 5 bases at V and 3 bases at J, with 14 bases between the two ends. The germline V gene has CDR1 DFQATT and CDR2 SNEGSKA (reference sequence). The CDR3 reads CSARTTGLYNEQFF. In nucleotides, the CDR3 is TGCAGTGCTCGGACTACCGGACTCTACAATGAGCAGTTCTTC.

This clonotype was observed a handful of times. The chain's CDR3 is CASSLASASGSIEQFF. DNA for the CDR3: TGTGCCAGCAGCTTGGCTTCGGCTAGCGGGAGTATTGAGCAGTTCTTC. The J gene is TRBJ2-1, the V gene TRBV5-6; 10 nucleotides agree with TRBD2. The CDR3 is 16 amino acids. CDR1 and CDR2 (germline): SGHDT, YYEEEE. After removal of 0 bases from V and 9 bases from J, the junction contained 9 bases not matched to a gene.

The chain is built from TRBV9 and TRBJ2-2; 9 nucleotides agree with TRBD1. Germline V gene sequence: CDR1 SGDLS, CDR2 YYNGEE. The CDR3 has 15 amino acids. V dropped 0 bases and J dropped 5; count of bases not matched to a gene: 2. CDR3 protein: CASSVGGTGTGELFF. CDR3 DNA: TGTGCCAGCAGCGTAGGAGGGACAGGGACCGGGGAGCTGTTTTTT.

This clonotype was seen repeatedly, ten times or more. J is TRBJ2-2 and V is TRBV29-1; TRBD1 matches 7 bases. The junction had 8 bases not matched to a gene; V was cut back by 8 bases and J by 2 bases. CDR3 length equals 14 residues. Germline loops: CDR1 SQVTM, CDR2 ANQGSEA. The CDR3 DNA is TGCAGCATTCTAAGACAGGGAAACACCGGGGAGCTGTTTTTT. As protein: CSILRQGNTGELFF.

This clonotype was detected many times. The chain's CDR3 is CASSWPPIIRAPSYNEQFF. The CDR3, as DNA: TGTGCCAGCAGCTGGCCCCCAATTATCAGGGCACCCTCCTACAATGAGCAGTTCTTC. V gene TRBV6-2 or TRBV6-3 combines with J gene TRBJ2-1; D possibly corresponds to TRBD1 (5 bases). This CDR3 is 19 amino acids long. Germline V gene lookup returns CDR1 MNHEY and CDR2 SVGEGT. V was pared by 6 bases and J by 0 bases, with 24 bases between.

This clonotype was seen more than once but under ten times. V and J are TRBV24-1 and TRBJ2-3; TRBD2 matches at 13 bases. This CDR3 is 18 amino acids long. Per the germline V gene, CDR1 is KGHDR and CDR2 is SFDVKD. V was clipped by 3 bases and J by 4 bases; unmatched bases: 9. The CDR3 here is CATSDIRPGLAGSDTQYF. The CDR3 nucleotides read TGTGCCACCAGTGATATCCGCCCGGGACTAGCGGGATCAGATACGCAGTATTTT.

This chain links TRBV20-1 with TRBJ2-1; D unclear. Germline CDR1 is DFQATT and CDR2 is SNEGSKA (reference sequence). With 4 bases removed from V and 0 bases from J, the gap between germline ends came to 16 bases. The CDR3 is made up of 16 amino acids. CDR3 loop: CSAKSISGVSYNEQFF. The CDR3 DNA follows: TGCAGTGCTAAGTCGATATCCGGTGTCTCCTACAATGAGCAGTTCTTC.